One sample yielded the 20 T cell receptor beta chains listed below, sequenced in a study of shared clonotypes between healthy human individuals. Clones were read by immunoSEQ multiplex PCR, and TCRdb kept only the in-frame ones, dropping some. This sample has hundreds of thousands of clones, with roughly 95% found just once. CD45RO-negative, CCR7-positively selected cells formed the naive CD8 fraction, excluding terminally differentiated effector memory CD45RA+ cells. The sample comprised naive CD8+ T cells sorted from blood. These receptors all stem from a woman aged 25 to 39 in good health.

This clone was seen a single time. The CDR3 DNA follows: TGTGCCAGCAGAGATGGACAGGCAGCCAATCAGCCCCAGCATTTT. Translation: CASRDGQAANQPQHF. V gene TRBV6-1 combines with J gene TRBJ1-5; 7 bases match TRBD1. The CDR3 is 15 amino acids. Germline V CDR1 and CDR2: MNHNS, SASEGT. V shed 6 bases and J 3 bases; nucleotides not matched to a gene: 8.

The V and J genes are TRBV28 and TRBJ2-7; 9 bases match TRBD2. V lost 5 bases and J lost 7; bases outside the gene matches: 15. Per germline, CDR1 MDHEN and CDR2 SYDVKM. The CDR3 is 16 amino acids. For the CDR3, the DNA is TGTGCCAGCAGTAGTTGGCGGGAGGGGGGCCTGGGAGAGCAGTACTTC. Protein: CASSSWREGGLGEQYF.

The rearrangement joins TRBV28 to TRBJ2-5, with 8 positions matching TRBD1. Trimming at V came to 2 bases and at J to 4 bases, leaving 6 bases not matched to a gene. CDR3 size: 15 residues. In germline, CDR1 is MDHEN, CDR2 SYDVKM. CDR3 region: CASSLAGTGGETQYF. CDR3 nucleotide sequence: TGTGCCAGCAGTTTAGCGGGGACAGGTGGAGAGACCCAGTACTTC.

This clone was detected once. This chain links TRBV21-1 with TRBJ1-2. TRBV21-1 is tagged as a pseudogene. CDR3 length: 12 amino acids. This chain's CDR3 is CASNEGVRGYTF. The DNA of the CDR3 is TGTGCCAGCAACGAGGGAGTAAGAGGCTACACCTTC.

The chain recombines TRBV28 with TRBJ1-1; 9 positions agree with TRBD1. V was pared by 6 bases and J by 0 bases, with 5 bases of the junction left unmatched. CDR1 MDHEN and CDR2 SYDVKM come from the germline V gene. The CDR3 has 15 residues. The CDR3, as DNA: TGTGCCAGCAGCTGGACAGGGGACATGAACACTGAAGCTTTCTTT. It is translated as CASSWTGDMNTEAFF.

The V gene is TRBV27, the J gene TRBJ2-7; D may be TRBD1 or TRBD2 (5 bases each). CDR3 length: 15 residues. Trimming stripped 6 bases from V and 6 bases from J, with 21 bases between. Germline loops: CDR1 MNHEY, CDR2 SMNVEV (reference sequence). CDR3 nucleotides: TGTGCCAGCAGGGTGATCGGGGCTGCTCCCAGCGAGCAGTACTTC. It codes for CASRVIGAAPSEQYF.

V is TRBV7-6 and J is TRBJ1-3; the D gene is possibly TRBD1 (6 bases). Germline V gene data show CDR1 as SGHVS and CDR2 as FNYEAQ. V was cut by 5 bases and J by 0 bases, with 11 bases left in between. This CDR3 region has 15 residues. CDR3 region: CASSDQGSSGNTIYF. Here the CDR3 DNA reads TGTGCCAGCAGCGACCAGGGGAGCTCTGGAAACACCATATATTTT. The whole variable domain, filled in from reference TRBV7-6 and TRBJ1-3, reads GAGVSQSPRYKVTKRGQDVALRCDPISGHVSLYWYRQALGQGPEFLTYFNYEAQQDKSGLPNDRFSAERPEGSISTLTIQRTEQRDSAMYRCASSDQGSSGNTIYFGEGSWLTVV.

V and J are TRBV28 and TRBJ1-1; tentative D call: TRBD1 (6 bases). CDR3 length: 14 residues. Germline V gives CDR1 MDHEN, CDR2 SYDVKM. Trimming cost V 5 bases and J 3 bases, with 13 bases left between them. The CDR3 sequence is CASSLIQGYTEAFF. CDR3 nucleotides: TGTGCCAGCAGTCTTATACAGGGTTACACTGAAGCTTTCTTT.

The V gene is TRBV27, the J gene TRBJ2-7, with D unclear. V was trimmed by 2 bases and J by 5 bases, leaving 10 bases between them. The CDR3 is 13 residues long. Germline V CDR1 and CDR2: MNHEY, SMNVEV (reference sequence). CDR3 amino acids: CASSLNSMDEQYF. The CDR3 DNA sequence: TGTGCCAGCAGTTTAAACAGTATGGACGAGCAGTACTTC.

The CDR3 is CASGGVGGPYEQYF. The CDR3 region has the DNA TGTGCCAGCGGTGGGGTAGGGGGCCCCTACGAGCAGTACTTC. This chain uses TRBV6-1 with TRBJ2-7, with 7 bases lining up with TRBD1. With 8 bases clipped from V and 2 bases from J, the junction kept 9 bases outside the gene matches. In germline, CDR1 is MNHNS, CDR2 SASEGT. The CDR3 totals 14 residues.

The chain recombines TRBV5-6 with TRBJ2-3; D is ambiguous. V was trimmed by 2 bases and J by 2 bases, leaving 15 bases between them. The CDR3 has 16 amino acids. Germline V gene data show CDR1 as SGHDT and CDR2 as YYEEEE. CDR3 loop: CASSFFLRTDTDTQYF. For the CDR3, the DNA is TGTGCCAGCAGCTTTTTCTTACGGACCGACACAGATACGCAGTATTTT.

This clone has just one count. V and J are TRBV9 and TRBJ2-7; TRBD2 matches at 10 bases. Germline V gene lookup returns CDR1 SGDLS and CDR2 YYNGEE. With V trimmed by 4 bases and J by 3 bases, 7 bases remained unmatched. This CDR3 is built from 15 residues. CDR3 sequence (DNA): TGTGCCAGCAGCCCCCGGACTAGCGGATACTACGAGCAGTACTTC. Translating it yields CASSPRTSGYYEQYF.

The chain recombines TRBV13 with TRBJ2-1, with D tentatively TRBD2 (6 bases). In germline, CDR1 is PRHDT, CDR2 FYEKMQ (reference sequence). The CDR3 covers 15 residues. V gave up 6 bases and J gave up 2 bases, with 14 bases separating them. CDR3: CASSPRERTYNEQFF. Written as DNA, the CDR3 is TGTGCCAGCAGTCCCCGGGAGAGAACCTACAATGAGCAGTTCTTC.

This chain joins TRBV27 and TRBJ1-2; D is unclear. Germline V gene data show CDR1 as MNHEY and CDR2 as SMNVEV (reference sequence). Trimming took 0 bases from V and 3 from J, leaving 5 bases between them. This CDR3 has 13 amino acids. CDR3 loop: CASSLSRYYGYTF. The CDR3 region has the DNA TGTGCCAGCAGTTTATCCCGGTACTATGGCTACACCTTC.

The V call is TRBV7-9, the J call TRBJ2-7, with D perhaps being TRBD1 or TRBD2 (5 bases each). The V gene's germline CDR1 is SEHNR and CDR2 FQNEAQ (reference sequence). The CDR3 sequence is 15 residues long. The ends were cut back, 4 bases at V and 1 base at J, with 14 bases in the middle. The CDR3 DNA is TGTGCCAGCAGCTCCGAAGAGGGACGGTCCTACGAGCAGTACTTC. Amino acid sequence: CASSSEEGRSYEQYF.

V usage is TRBV5-1 and J usage is TRBJ2-5; tentative D call: TRBD1 (5 bases). CDR1 is SGHRS, CDR2 YFSETQ, per germline. V shed 4 bases and J shed 2 bases, with 15 bases lying between them. The CDR3 spans 15 residues. The CDR3 nucleotides read TGCGCCAGCAGCCCCCGACTCCCAGGGCAAGAGACCCAGTACTTC. Protein: CASSPRLPGQETQYF.

V gene TRBV5-6 combines with J gene TRBJ1-2; TRBD1 is a possible D gene (5 bases). CDR1 and CDR2 from the germline V gene are SGHDT and YYEEEE. V lost 1 base, J lost 10 bases, and 8 bases lay in between. This CDR3 spans 11 amino acids. The CDR3 reads CASSLSRDYTF. In DNA form, the CDR3 reads TGTGCCAGCAGCTTGTCCAGGGACTACACCTTC.

V usage is TRBV27 and J usage is TRBJ1-2; D possibly corresponds to TRBD1 (5 bases). Germline V gene sequence: CDR1 MNHEY, CDR2 SMNVEV (reference sequence). V lost 6 bases and J 7 bases, leaving 15 bases between the germline ends. The CDR3 has 13 amino acids. The CDR3 nucleotides read TGTGCCAGCAGACTAGGACTGAGGGGTGGCTACACCTTC. It is translated as CASRLGLRGGYTF.

The rearrangement links TRBV6-6 to TRBJ1-4; no firm D call. V lost 4 bases and J lost 5, with 14 bases in between. Germline CDR1 is MNHNY and CDR2 is SVGAGI (reference sequence). The length of the CDR3 is 15 residues. The CDR3 coding sequence is TGTGCCAGCAGTTCCCCCGAGGACTCGAATGAAAAACTGTTTTTT. This codes for CASSSPEDSNEKLFF.

The chain carries TRBV7-8 and TRBJ2-5; possibly TRBD2 for D (5 bases). Germline lookup yields CDR1 SGHVS and CDR2 FQNEAQ. Trimming left V 2 bases short and J 5 bases short, with 12 bases between. CDR3 length equals 14 residues. Here the CDR3 DNA reads TGTGCCAGCAGCTTACGGTATAGGGAGGAGACCCAGTACTTC. Protein sequence: CASSLRYREETQYF.